These 4 T cell receptor beta chains were sequenced from one sample in a study of T-cell memory formation after mild COVID-19. TCRdb itself ran the 5' RACE reads through MiXCR, one entry per CDR3 protein. Counted here are about 470,000 distinct CDR3 sequences, roughly 25% occurring once; the ten biggest clones make up around 13%. Sequenced sample: PBMCs or a T cell subset sorted from them (not recorded which). The receptor source for this set is an adult woman who had mild COVID-19 (a few samples of this study predate the infection). Cell type and time point are not known.

The gene calls are TRBV11-3 and TRBJ2-7; D is perhaps TRBD2 (6 bases). This CDR3 comprises 16 residues. Trimming took 5 bases from V and 0 from J, leaving 17 bases between them. Germline V lookup: CDR1 SGHNT, CDR2 YENEEA. The CDR3: CASSEEPGVASYEQYF. DNA of the CDR3: TGTGCCAGCAGCGAAGAGCCGGGGGTTGCCTCCTACGAGCAGTACTTC.

This clonotype was recorded a few times. The chain joins TRBV24-1 to TRBJ2-2, with D possibly matching TRBD1 (6 bases). The CDR3 is made up of 14 amino acids. V lost 8 bases, J lost 0 bases, and 9 bases lay in between. From germline, CDR1 is KGHDR and CDR2 SFDVKD. The CDR3 protein is CATTDRTNTGELFF. The CDR3, as DNA: TGTGCCACCACAGACAGGACGAACACCGGGGAGCTGTTTTTT.

The CDR3 region is CASSPTSASSTDTQYF. The CDR3 nucleotides read TGTGCCAGCAGCCCGACTAGCGCGTCTAGCACAGATACGCAGTATTTT. V gene TRBV11-2 combines with J gene TRBJ2-3; 8 bases fit TRBD2. J was trimmed by 0 bases and V by 5 bases; bases with no gene match: 7. Germline lookup yields CDR1 SGHAT and CDR2 FQNNGV. The CDR3 length is 16 residues.

The J gene is TRBJ1-6, the V gene TRBV4-1; no firm D call. CDR1 and CDR2 (germline): MGHRA, YSYEKL. The CDR3 sequence is 18 residues long. Trimming left V 0 bases short and J 2 bases short, with 14 bases between. Written as DNA, the CDR3 is TGCGCCAGCAGCCAAGATCCGTGGCAGGCGGCCTATAATTCACCCCTCCACTTT. Translation gives CASSQDPWQAAYNSPLHF.